The text below deals with one T cell receptor (beta chain). Its specificity is not known. The sample comes from a study of shared clonotypes between healthy human individuals. Study results and caveats: Compared with clonotypes that all four donors shared, non-shared clonotypes had lower generation probabilities.

The repertoire was sequenced with immunoSEQ multiplex PCR; TCRdb's copy has only in-frame clones and lacks some. The sample holds about 680,000 clones, approximately 79% seen once. The study drew its donors from healthy HIV-negative adults without recent acute infections or vaccinations. Sequenced sample: memory CD4+ T cells sorted from blood. Subset specified: CD45RA-negative fraction. The TCR was taken from a woman younger than 45 in good health.

CDR3 coding DNA: TGTGCCAGTAGTGTGGTAGAGGACACCGGGGAGCTGTTTTTT. This encodes CASSVVEDTGELFF. The chain joins TRBV19 to TRBJ2-2; D call uncertain. Per germline, CDR1 LNHDA and CDR2 SQIVND (reference sequence). The CDR3 length is 14 residues. V was shortened by 5 bases and J by 3 bases, with 10 bases between the two germline ends.